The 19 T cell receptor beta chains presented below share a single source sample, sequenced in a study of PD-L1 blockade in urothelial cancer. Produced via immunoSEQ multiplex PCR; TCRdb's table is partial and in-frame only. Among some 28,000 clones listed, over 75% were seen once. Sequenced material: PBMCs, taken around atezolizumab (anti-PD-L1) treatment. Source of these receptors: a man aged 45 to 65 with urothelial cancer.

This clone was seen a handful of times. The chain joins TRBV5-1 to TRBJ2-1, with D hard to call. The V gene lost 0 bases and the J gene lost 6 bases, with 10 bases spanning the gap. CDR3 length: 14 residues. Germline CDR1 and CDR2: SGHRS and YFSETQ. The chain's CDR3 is CASSLVARGNEQFF. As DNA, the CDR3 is TGCGCCAGCAGCTTGGTGGCTAGAGGCAATGAGCAGTTCTTC.

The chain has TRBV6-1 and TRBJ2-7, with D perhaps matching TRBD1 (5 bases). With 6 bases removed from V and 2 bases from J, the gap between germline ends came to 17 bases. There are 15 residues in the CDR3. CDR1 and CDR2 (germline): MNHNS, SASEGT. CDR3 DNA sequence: TGTGCCAGCAGGAGGAATTCTGAAGGGGCCTACGAGCAGTACTTC. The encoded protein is CASRRNSEGAYEQYF.

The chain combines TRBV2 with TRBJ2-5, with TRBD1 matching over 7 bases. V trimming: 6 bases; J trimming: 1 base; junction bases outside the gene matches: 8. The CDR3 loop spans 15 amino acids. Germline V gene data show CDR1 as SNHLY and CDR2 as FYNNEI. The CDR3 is CASSPTGVRQETQYF. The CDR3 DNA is TGTGCCAGCAGCCCTACAGGGGTTCGCCAAGAGACCCAGTACTTC.

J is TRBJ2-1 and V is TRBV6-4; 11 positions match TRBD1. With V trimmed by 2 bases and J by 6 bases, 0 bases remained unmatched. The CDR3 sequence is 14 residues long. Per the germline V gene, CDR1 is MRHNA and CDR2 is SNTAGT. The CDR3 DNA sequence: TGTGCCAGCAGTGACGGGACAGGGGGCAATGAGCAGTTCTTC. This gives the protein CASSDGTGGNEQFF.

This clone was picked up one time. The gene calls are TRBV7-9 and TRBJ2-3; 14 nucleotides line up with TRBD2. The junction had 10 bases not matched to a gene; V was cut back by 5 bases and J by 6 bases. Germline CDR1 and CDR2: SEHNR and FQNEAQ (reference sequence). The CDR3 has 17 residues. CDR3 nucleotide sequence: TGTGCCAGCAGCAAGGCAGGGACTAGCGGGGGAGGTGATACGCAGTATTTT. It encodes CASSKAGTSGGGDTQYF.

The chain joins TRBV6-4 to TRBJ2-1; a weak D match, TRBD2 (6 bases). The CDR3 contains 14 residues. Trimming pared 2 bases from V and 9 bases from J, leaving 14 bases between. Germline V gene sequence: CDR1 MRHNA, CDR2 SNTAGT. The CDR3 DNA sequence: TGTGCCAGCAGTGACGCTCGGGAGAAGGGTGAGCAGTTCTTC. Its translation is CASSDAREKGEQFF.

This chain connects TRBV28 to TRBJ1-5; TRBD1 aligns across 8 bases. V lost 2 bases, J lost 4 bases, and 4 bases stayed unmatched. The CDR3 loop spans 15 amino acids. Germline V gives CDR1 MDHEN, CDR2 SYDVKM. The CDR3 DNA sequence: TGTGCCAGCAGTTTACAGGGGGCACGTAATCAGCCCCAGCATTTT. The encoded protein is CASSLQGARNQPQHF.

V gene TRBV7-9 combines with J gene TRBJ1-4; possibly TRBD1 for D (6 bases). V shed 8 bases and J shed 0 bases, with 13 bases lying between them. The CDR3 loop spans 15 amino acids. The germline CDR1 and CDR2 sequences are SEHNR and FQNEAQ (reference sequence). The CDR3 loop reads CASGREGATNEKLFF. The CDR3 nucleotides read TGTGCCAGCGGCCGAGAGGGGGCAACTAATGAAAAACTGTTTTTT.

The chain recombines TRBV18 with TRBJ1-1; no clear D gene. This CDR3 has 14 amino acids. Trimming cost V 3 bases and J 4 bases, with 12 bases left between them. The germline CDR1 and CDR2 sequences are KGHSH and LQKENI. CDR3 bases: TGTGCCAGCTCACCGATGACTCTCTTCACTGAAGCTTTCTTT. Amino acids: CASSPMTLFTEAFF.

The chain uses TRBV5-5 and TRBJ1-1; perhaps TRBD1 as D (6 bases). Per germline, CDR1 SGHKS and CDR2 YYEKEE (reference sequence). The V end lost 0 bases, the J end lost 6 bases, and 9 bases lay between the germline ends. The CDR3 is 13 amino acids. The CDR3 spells CASSLVTGSEAFF. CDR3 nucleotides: TGTGCCAGCAGCTTGGTTACAGGGTCTGAAGCTTTCTTT. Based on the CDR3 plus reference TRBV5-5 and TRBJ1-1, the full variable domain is DAGVTQSPTHLIKTRGQQVTLRCSPISGHKSVSWYQQVLGQGPQFIFQYYEKEERGRGNFPDRFSARQFPNYSSELNVNALLLGDSALYLCASSLVTGSEAFFGQGTRLTVV.

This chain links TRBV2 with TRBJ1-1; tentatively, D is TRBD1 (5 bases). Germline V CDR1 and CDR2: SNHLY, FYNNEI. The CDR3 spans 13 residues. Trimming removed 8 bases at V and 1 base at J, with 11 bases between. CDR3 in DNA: TGTGCCAGCTCGACAGAGCGGAACACTGAAGCTTTCTTT. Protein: CASSTERNTEAFF.

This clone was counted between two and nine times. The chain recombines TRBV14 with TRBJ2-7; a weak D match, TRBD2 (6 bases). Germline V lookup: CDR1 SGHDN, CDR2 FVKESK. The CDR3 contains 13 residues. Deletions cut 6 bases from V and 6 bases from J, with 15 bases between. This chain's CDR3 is CASRPRGITEQYF. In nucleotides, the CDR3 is TGTGCCAGCAGGCCGCGGGGAATCACCGAGCAGTACTTC.

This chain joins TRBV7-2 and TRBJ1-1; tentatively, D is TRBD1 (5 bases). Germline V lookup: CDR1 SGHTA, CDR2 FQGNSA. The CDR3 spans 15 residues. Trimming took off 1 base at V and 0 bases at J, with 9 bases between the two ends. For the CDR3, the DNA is TGTGCCAGCAGCTTAGACAGGAACATGAACACTGAAGCTTTCTTT. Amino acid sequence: CASSLDRNMNTEAFF.

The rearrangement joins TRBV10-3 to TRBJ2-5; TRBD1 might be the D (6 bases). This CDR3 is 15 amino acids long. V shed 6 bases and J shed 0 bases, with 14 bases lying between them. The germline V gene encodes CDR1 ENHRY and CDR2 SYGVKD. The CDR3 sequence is CAIRIGQTYQETQYF. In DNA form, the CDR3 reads TGTGCCATCAGGATTGGACAGACGTACCAAGAGACCCAGTACTTC.

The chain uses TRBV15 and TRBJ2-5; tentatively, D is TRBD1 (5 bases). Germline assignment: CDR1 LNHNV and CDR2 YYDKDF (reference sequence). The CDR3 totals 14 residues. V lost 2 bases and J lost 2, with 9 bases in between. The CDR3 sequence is CATSRPQGQETQYF. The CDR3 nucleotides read TGTGCCACCAGCAGACCTCAGGGACAAGAGACCCAGTACTTC.

The CDR3, as DNA: TGTGCCAGCAGTGGGACAGGATACACAGATACGCAGTATTTT. Protein sequence: CASSGTGYTDTQYF. This chain joins TRBV7-2 and TRBJ2-3, with 8 bases identical to TRBD1. After removal of 6 bases from V and 2 bases from J, the junction contained 4 bases not matched to a gene. The germline CDR1 and CDR2 sequences are SGHTA and FQGNSA. This CDR3 is 14 amino acids long.

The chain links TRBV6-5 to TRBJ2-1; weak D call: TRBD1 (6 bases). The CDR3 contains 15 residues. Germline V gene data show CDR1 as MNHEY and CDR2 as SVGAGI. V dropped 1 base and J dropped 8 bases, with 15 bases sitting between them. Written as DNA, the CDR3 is TGTGCCAGCAGTTACTTGGGGGCCCCTTCGGATGAGCAGTTCTTC. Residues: CASSYLGAPSDEQFF.

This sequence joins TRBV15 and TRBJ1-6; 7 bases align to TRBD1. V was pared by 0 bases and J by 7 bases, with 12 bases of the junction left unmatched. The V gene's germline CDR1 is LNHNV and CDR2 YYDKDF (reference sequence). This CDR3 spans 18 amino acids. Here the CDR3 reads CATSRDYGGTVQNSPLHF. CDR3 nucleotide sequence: TGTGCCACCAGCAGAGATTACGGAGGGACAGTACAAAATTCACCCCTCCACTTT.

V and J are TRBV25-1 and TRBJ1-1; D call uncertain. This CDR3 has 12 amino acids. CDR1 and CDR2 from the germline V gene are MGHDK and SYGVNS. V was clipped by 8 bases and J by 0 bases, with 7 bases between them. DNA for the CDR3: TGTGCCAGCGCCCGGTTGAACACTGAAGCTTTCTTT. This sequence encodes CASARLNTEAFF. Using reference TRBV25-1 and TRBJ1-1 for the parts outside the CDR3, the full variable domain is EADIYQTPRYLVIGTGKKITLECSQTMGHDKMYWYQQDPGMELHLIHYSYGVNSTEKGDLSSESTVSRIRTEHFPLTLESARPSHTSQYLCASARLNTEAFFGQGTRLTVV.